The source of this T cell receptor (beta chain) is a study of shared clonotypes between healthy human individuals (dated by TCRdb to between 2020 and 2021). Context from the whole study: The cohort included three men and a couple of women between 18 and 49 years of age. Per donor, three plates each were used for CD4 naive and CD4 memory, two for CD8 naive, and one for CD8 memory. The study deeply sequenced blood TCR repertoires of five healthy adults to estimate repertoire size and the extent of clonotype sharing between individuals. Libraries were prepared and TCR repertoires were sequenced by different laboratories using diverse techniques, in order to increase sequencing depth and limit assay-specific biases. Between about 0.8 and 9 billion PBMCs per donor were obtained by leukapheresis. General findings and caveats noted by the study authors: Sampling was restricted to blood, and TCR repertoires in tissue are likely to differ from TCR repertoires in blood. When a few donors were compared, the shared fraction of clonotypes was roughly 5% for naive CD4, more than 3% for naive CD8, about 2.5% for memory CD4, and roughly 0.43% for memory CD8. The small number of donors limited the genetic and exposure-history diversity represented. Incomplete sequencing was indicated by rarefaction of sorted-subset datasets, despite the large sequencing depth. Estimated clonotype richness was generally larger for naive than for memory subsets. Compared with non-shared clonotypes, the clonotypes found in all four sorted-subset donors had higher generation probabilities. Pairwise subsampling led to the expectation that sequencing depth would affect the degree of clonotype sharing among donors.

CDR1 is given as SGHNT and CDR2 as YYREEE, both from the germline V gene (reference sequence). The CDR3, cysteine through phenylalanine, is 13 amino acids long. The DNA shown is the 39-base CDR3, in frame from base 1. Cut back by 5 bases and 4 bases, the V and J ends lie 10 bases apart. CD8 naive samples consisted of CD45RO-negative cells that were positively selected for CCR7, yielding a CD45RA+CCR7+ population without TemRA cells. Healthy HIV-negative adults with no recently reported acute infections or vaccinations were included as donors. Only Caucasian adults living in Nashville, Tennessee, USA were represented among the donors. Blood was collected by leukapheresis, and PBMCs were isolated by Ficoll-Histopaque density gradient centrifugation and then cryopreserved in liquid nitrogen vapor phase. Purity and quantity of every magnetically sorted T cell population were checked by analytical flow cytometry. Genomic DNA was isolated from every sorted fraction and measured by UV absorbance on a Nanodrop 2000c.

On this clone: Its antigen remains undetermined. Base qualities are missing; no much larger clone stands one base away.

Using the deep immunoSEQ assay, multiplex PCR amplified TCR CDR3 regions from genomic DNA. For each cell subset, the extracted genomic DNA was distributed evenly across all wells of several immunoSEQ 96-well plates, and each plate served as one replicate. For sorted subsets, each replicate PCR was loaded with approximately 190 ng genomic DNA, equivalent to about 33,000 T cell genomes. Purified libraries were quantified with a Qubit 3.0 fluorometer, sized on a Bioanalyzer 2100, and re-quantified with the KAPA Library Quantification kit. A separate single-read 150-cycle Illumina NextSeq 550 flow cell was used to sequence each immunoSEQ 96-well plate. On the authors' methods: The immunoSEQ output contained only junctional sequences without quality scores, so filtering could not match that applied to full-length reads. To assign V/J genes and CDR3, sequences were annotated using PyIR, a Python wrapper for IgBLAST v1.9, with IMGT germline references. Any read was removed if the V/J assignment was weak (E-value above 1e-6), the CDR3 was missing, or the read contained stop codons, out-of-frame junctions, or ambiguous translated residues. V3J clonotypes were defined as sequences sharing the same inferred V gene, J gene, and CDR3 amino acid sequence. To compute the percentage overlap between repertoires, the number of shared unique clonotypes was divided by the size of the smaller repertoire. Three approaches were used to assess repertoire richness: RTK rarefaction, the Chao1 estimator, and Recon v2.1 estimates of unobserved clonotypes. Generation probabilities were computed with OLGA for all TCRbeta clonotypes obtained by the gDNA method from several donors. TCRdb re-hosts the immuneACCESS table, in-frame sequences only. Its copies lack some clones; in the studies checked, an unresolved V gene accounts for under half of them, and the cause for the rest is not known. The V and J calls and clone size were taken over from that table, and D and trimming were inferred from the DNA. The sample table lists millions of clones, about 93% of them with a count of one. The ten largest clones capture under 2% of the sample.

The specimen was naive CD8+ T cells from PBMCs. The cell subset or site tag for this specimen amounts to: CD45RA+CCR7+. This TCR was sampled from a man younger than 35 in good health. Some clones in this sample may be carry-over from other donors' samples. Recombination joined TRBV5-4 with TRBJ2-1, and perhaps TRBD1 as D gene, on 6 matching bases. Read as DNA, the sequence is TGTGCCAGCAGGAGGACAGAGTACAATGAGCAGTTCTTC. Its coded protein is CASRRTEYNEQFF.